This T cell receptor (beta chain) was identified in a study of blood T cells in healthy people across ages. A J-beta primer mix and a sample-barcoded 5' primer were used in a second PCR of roughly 7 to 12 cycles. A single record per CDR3 protein comes from TCRdb applying MiXCR to the 5' RACE reads. This table has 1,800,000 or so distinct CDR3 sequences, around 40% appearing once. Source material: blood. The TCR originated in a human donor in good health.

The CDR3 spells CASSELGTLAKNIQYF. CDR3 bases: TGTGCCAGCAGTGAATTAGGAACCCTAGCCAAAAACATTCAGTACTTC. J is TRBJ2-4 and V is TRBV2; D unresolved. Trimming removed 2 bases from V and 0 bases from J, with 11 bases in between. This CDR3 has 16 amino acids. Per germline, CDR1 SNHLY and CDR2 FYNNEI. The full variable domain, completed using reference TRBV2 and TRBJ2-4, is EPEVTQTPSHQVTQMGQEVILRCVPISNHLYFYWYRQILGQKVEFLVSFYNNEISEKSEIFDDQFSVERPDGSNFTLKIRSTKLEDSAMYFCASSELGTLAKNIQYFGAGTRLSVL.